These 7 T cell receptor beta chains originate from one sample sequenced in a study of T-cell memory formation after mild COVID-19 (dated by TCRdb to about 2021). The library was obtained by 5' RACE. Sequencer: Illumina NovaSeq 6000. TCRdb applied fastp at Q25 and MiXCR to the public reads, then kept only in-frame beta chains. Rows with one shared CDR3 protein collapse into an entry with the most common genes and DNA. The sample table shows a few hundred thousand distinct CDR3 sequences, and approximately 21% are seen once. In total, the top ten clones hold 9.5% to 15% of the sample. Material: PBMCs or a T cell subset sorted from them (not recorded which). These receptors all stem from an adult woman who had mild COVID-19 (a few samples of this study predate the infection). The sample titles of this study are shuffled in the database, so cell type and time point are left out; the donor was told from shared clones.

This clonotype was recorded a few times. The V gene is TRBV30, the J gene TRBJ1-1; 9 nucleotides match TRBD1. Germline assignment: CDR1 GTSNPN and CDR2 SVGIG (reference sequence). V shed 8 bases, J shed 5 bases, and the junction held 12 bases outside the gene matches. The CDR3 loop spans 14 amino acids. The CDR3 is CALGQGFVQTEAFF. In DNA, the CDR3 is TGTGCCCTCGGACAGGGGTTTGTCCAGACTGAAGCTTTCTTT.

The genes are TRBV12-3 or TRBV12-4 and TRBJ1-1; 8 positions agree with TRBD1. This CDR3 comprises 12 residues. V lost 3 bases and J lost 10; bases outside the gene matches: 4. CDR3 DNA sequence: TGTGCCAGCAGTTTTATCACAGGGGGAGCTTTCTTT. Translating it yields CASSFITGGAFF.

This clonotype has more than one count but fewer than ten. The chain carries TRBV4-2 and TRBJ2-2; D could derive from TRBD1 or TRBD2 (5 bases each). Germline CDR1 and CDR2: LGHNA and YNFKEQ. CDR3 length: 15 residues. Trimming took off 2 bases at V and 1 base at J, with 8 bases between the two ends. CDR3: CASSQMGENTGELFF. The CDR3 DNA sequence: TGTGCCAGCAGCCAAATGGGGGAGAACACCGGGGAGCTGTTTTTT.

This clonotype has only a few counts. CDR3 DNA: TGTGCCAGTAGTATCGGAACCGGGACAGCCTACGAGCAGTACTTC. Translating it yields CASSIGTGTAYEQYF. V is TRBV19 and J is TRBJ2-7; 7 bases align to TRBD1. The CDR3 is 15 residues long. Germline CDR1 and CDR2: LNHDA and SQIVND (reference sequence). Losses at the gene ends were 3 bases for V and 2 bases for J; bases not matched to a gene: 7.

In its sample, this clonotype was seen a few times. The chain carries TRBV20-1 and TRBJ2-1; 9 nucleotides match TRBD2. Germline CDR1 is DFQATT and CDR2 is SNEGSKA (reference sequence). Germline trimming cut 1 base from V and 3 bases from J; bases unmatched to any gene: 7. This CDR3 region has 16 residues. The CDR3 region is CSARVRREGIYNEQFF. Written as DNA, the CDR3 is TGCAGTGCTAGAGTTCGGCGGGAGGGCATCTACAATGAGCAGTTCTTC.

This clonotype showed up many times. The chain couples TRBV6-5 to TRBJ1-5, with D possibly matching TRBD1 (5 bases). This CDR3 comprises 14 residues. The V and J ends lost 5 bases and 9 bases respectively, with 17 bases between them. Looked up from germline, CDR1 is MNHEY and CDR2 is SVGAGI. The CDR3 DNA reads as TGTGCCAGCAGTCGGGACGGCTCGAATAGGCCCCAGCATTTT. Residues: CASSRDGSNRPQHF.

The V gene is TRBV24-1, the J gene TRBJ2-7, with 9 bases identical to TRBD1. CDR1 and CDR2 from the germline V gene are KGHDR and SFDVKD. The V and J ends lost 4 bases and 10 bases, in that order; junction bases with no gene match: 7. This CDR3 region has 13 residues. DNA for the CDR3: TGTGCCACCAGTGAACCGGGACAGGGTACCCAGTACTTC. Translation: CATSEPGQGTQYF.